These T cell receptor beta chains were read from a single sample in a study of T-cell reconstitution after alpha-beta-depleted transplantation in children. TCRdb redid the calling of the PCR reads with MiXCR, one entry per CDR3 protein. Here the sample spans approximately 250,000 distinct CDR3 sequences, around 9.7% being singletons. The sample in question was PBMCs from the stem cell graft donor, obtained from the stem cell graft. These TCRs come from a human donor who donated a stem cell graft to a child with SCID. Each CDR3 is given with its conserved first and last residue. Each record gives: clone size, V gene, D gene, J gene, CDR3 DNA, CDR3 protein. The D gene is left open where the match is weak. The listing skips clone size in some rows; elsewhere it reads once, few, many or a size class.

>-|TRBV11-2|TRBD1|TRBJ2-7
TGTGCCAGCAGCTTACCGGGACAGGGGTCCGGCGAGCAGTACTTC
CASSLPGQGSGEQYF
>many|TRBV12-3/TRBV12-4|TRBD2|TRBJ2-5
TGTGCCAGCAGTAGAAAGGGGACTAGCGGAGAGACCCAGTACTTC
CASSRKGTSGETQYF
>many|TRBV6-1|-|TRBJ1-2
TGTGCCAGCAGGGAGGCTTTATCAACTAACTATGGCTACACCTTC
CASREALSTNYGYTF
>many|TRBV3-1|-|TRBJ2-3
TGTGCCAGCAGCCAAGAGGGAGGACTGAGCGCAGATACGCAGTATTTT
CASSQEGGLSADTQYF
>many|TRBV6-1|TRBD2|TRBJ2-5
TGTGCCAGCAGTGACGACCCGGGGGGACTCCAAGAGACCCAGTACTTC
CASSDDPGGLQETQYF
>-|TRBV6-1|-|TRBJ1-1
TGTGCCAGCAGTGAAGCCGGTGGAGTCCTCAAGGTAGGAGCTTTCTTT
CASSEAGGVLKVGAFF
>-|TRBV5-1|-|TRBJ2-2
TGCGCCAGCAGCTCGGCTTTACAGTTTAACACCGGGGAGCTGTTTTTT
CASSSALQFNTGELFF
>many|TRBV15|TRBD2|TRBJ2-3
TGTGCCACCAGCAGATGGACTAGCGGGGGCCTCACAGATACGCAGTATTTT
CATSRWTSGGLTDTQYF
>many|TRBV20-1|-|TRBJ1-2
TGCAGTGCTAAGTCCGCTTTCAACTATGGCTACACCTTC
CSAKSAFNYGYTF
>many|TRBV20-1|TRBD2|TRBJ2-1
TGCAGTGCTAGTGGGGGGAGGGCATACAATGAGCAGTTCTTC
CSASGGRAYNEQFF
>many|TRBV20-1|-|TRBJ2-5
TGCAGTGCTAGGAGGGGGTTTAGGAGGCTAGCGGCCCAAGAGACCCAGTACTTC
CSARRGFRRLAAQETQYF